Listed below are T cell receptor beta chains from one sample, sequenced in a study of PD-L1 blockade in urothelial cancer. Sequenced by immunoSEQ multiplex PCR; TCRdb stores in-frame clones only, minus some. In the table there are about 84,000 clones, roughly 80% of which are singletons. The sequencing used PBMCs, collected around atezolizumab (anti-PD-L1) treatment. The source is a man aged 65 to 79 with urothelial cancer. CDR3s include the opening cysteine and the closing phenylalanine or tryptophan. D genes are given only for firm matches. Clone size is given for some rows only: seen once, a few or many times, or a class if the clone is expanded.

cdr3_length: 15; d_call: TRBD2; clone_size: many; v_call: TRBV2; j_call: TRBJ2-7; cdr3_nt: TGTGCCAGCAAAGAAGGGGCTAGCGGAGCCTACGAGCAGTACTTC; cdr3_aa: CASKEGASGAYEQYF
cdr3_length: 16; d_call: TRBD1; clone_size: -; v_call: TRBV2; j_call: TRBJ1-2; cdr3_nt: TGTGCCAGCAGTGAGAATCGGGACAGGGGAGACTATGGCTACACCTTC; cdr3_aa: CASSENRDRGDYGYTF
cdr3_length: 16; d_call: -; clone_size: -; v_call: TRBV7-8; j_call: TRBJ2-3; cdr3_nt: TGTGCCAGCAGCTTAGAGGGGGAGACTAGCACAGATACGCAGTATTTT; cdr3_aa: CASSLEGETSTDTQYF
cdr3_length: 14; d_call: -; clone_size: -; v_call: TRBV7-9; j_call: TRBJ1-4; cdr3_nt: TGTGCCAGCAGCTTAGATACATTTAATGAAAAACTGTTTTTT; cdr3_aa: CASSLDTFNEKLFF
cdr3_length: 15; d_call: TRBD1; clone_size: -; v_call: TRBV29-1; j_call: TRBJ2-7; cdr3_nt: TGCAGCGTTGAAGCGGAGACAGGGTCCTCCTACGAGCAGTACTTC; cdr3_aa: CSVEAETGSSYEQYF
cdr3_length: 15; d_call: TRBD1; clone_size: -; v_call: TRBV5-5; j_call: TRBJ2-2; cdr3_nt: TGTGCCAGCAGCTTAGTACAGGGGGCGACCGGGGAGCTGTTTTTT; cdr3_aa: CASSLVQGATGELFF
cdr3_length: 14; d_call: -; clone_size: -; v_call: TRBV10-3; j_call: TRBJ1-3; cdr3_nt: TGTGCCATCAGTGAGACTGCCGAAGCGAACACCATATATTTT; cdr3_aa: CAISETAEANTIYF
cdr3_length: 16; d_call: TRBD2; clone_size: -; v_call: TRBV5-4; j_call: TRBJ2-3; cdr3_nt: TGTGCCAGCAGCTTCCCTAGCGGGGGGGCTTTAGATACGCAGTATTTT; cdr3_aa: CASSFPSGGALDTQYF
cdr3_length: 16; d_call: TRBD2; clone_size: -; v_call: TRBV7-3; j_call: TRBJ2-1; cdr3_nt: TGTGCCAGCAGCTACGCCGGGACTAGCGGTTCCAATGAGCAGTTCTTC; cdr3_aa: CASSYAGTSGSNEQFF
cdr3_length: 16; d_call: -; clone_size: -; v_call: TRBV2; j_call: TRBJ1-3; cdr3_nt: TGTGCCAGCAGTGAAGCTCGGACATTGGGAGGAAACACCATATATTTT; cdr3_aa: CASSEARTLGGNTIYF
cdr3_length: 13; d_call: -; clone_size: -; v_call: TRBV28; j_call: TRBJ2-7; cdr3_nt: TGTGCCAGCAGGGCAGGGGAGTCCTACGAGCAGTACTTC; cdr3_aa: CASRAGESYEQYF
cdr3_length: 15; d_call: -; clone_size: -; v_call: TRBV10-3; j_call: TRBJ2-7; cdr3_nt: TGTGCCATCAGTGAGTCGGCCACGCTTCGCTACGAGCAGTACTTC; cdr3_aa: CAISESATLRYEQYF
cdr3_length: 14; d_call: -; clone_size: -; v_call: TRBV11-2; j_call: TRBJ1-1; cdr3_nt: TGTGCCAGCAGCTTAGAACGAGAGAACACTGAAGCTTTCTTT; cdr3_aa: CASSLERENTEAFF
cdr3_length: 14; d_call: -; clone_size: -; v_call: TRBV5-8; j_call: TRBJ2-7; cdr3_nt: TGTGCCAGCAGCTTAGGAGAGCGAAGCTACGAGCAGTACTTC; cdr3_aa: CASSLGERSYEQYF
cdr3_length: 14; d_call: TRBD1; clone_size: -; v_call: TRBV7-3; j_call: TRBJ2-5; cdr3_nt: TGTGCCAGCAGCCCGGGACAGGGGGTAGAGACCCAGTACTTC; cdr3_aa: CASSPGQGVETQYF
cdr3_length: 17; d_call: -; clone_size: -; v_call: TRBV4-2; j_call: TRBJ1-6; cdr3_nt: TGTGCCAGCAGCCAAGACGGGGGCGGGGGCTATAATTCACCCCTCCACTTT; cdr3_aa: CASSQDGGGGYNSPLHF
cdr3_length: 15; d_call: -; clone_size: once; v_call: TRBV2; j_call: TRBJ1-1; cdr3_nt: TGTGCCAGCAGTGAACGGCAGGGGCGAATCACTGAAGCTTTCTTT; cdr3_aa: CASSERQGRITEAFF
cdr3_length: 16; d_call: TRBD1; clone_size: few; v_call: TRBV2; j_call: TRBJ1-5; cdr3_nt: TGTGCCAGCAGTGAAGGACAGGGGGTTGGCAATCAGCCCCAGCATTTT; cdr3_aa: CASSEGQGVGNQPQHF
cdr3_length: 15; d_call: -; clone_size: -; v_call: TRBV11-2; j_call: TRBJ1-3; cdr3_nt: TGTGCCAGCAGCTCTCGACAGATCTCTGGAAACACCATATATTTT; cdr3_aa: CASSSRQISGNTIYF
cdr3_length: 13; d_call: -; clone_size: -; v_call: TRBV19; j_call: TRBJ1-2; cdr3_nt: TGTGCCAGTAGTATAGAGGCCGCAGGGGGCTACACCTTC; cdr3_aa: CASSIEAAGGYTF
cdr3_length: 13; d_call: -; clone_size: -; v_call: TRBV30; j_call: TRBJ1-5; cdr3_nt: TGTGCCTGGAGAAAGGGGCACAATCAGCCCCAGCATTTT; cdr3_aa: CAWRKGHNQPQHF
cdr3_length: 13; d_call: TRBD1; clone_size: -; v_call: TRBV19; j_call: TRBJ2-7; cdr3_nt: TGTGCCAGTGTCGGGACAGGAGGCTACGAGCAGTACTTC; cdr3_aa: CASVGTGGYEQYF
cdr3_length: 15; d_call: TRBD1; clone_size: -; v_call: TRBV18; j_call: TRBJ1-1; cdr3_nt: TGTGCCAGCTCACCCGTCGAACAGGGGGTCACTGAAGCTTTCTTT; cdr3_aa: CASSPVEQGVTEAFF
cdr3_length: 18; d_call: TRBD2; clone_size: -; v_call: TRBV9; j_call: TRBJ2-6; cdr3_nt: TGTGCCAGCAGCGTAGAACTAGCGGGGGACTCTGGGGCCAACGTCCTGACTTTC; cdr3_aa: CASSVELAGDSGANVLTF
cdr3_length: 18; d_call: TRBD2; clone_size: -; v_call: TRBV5-1; j_call: TRBJ2-3; cdr3_nt: TGCGCCAGCAGTAAAGGACTAGCGGGGAACCCTAGCACAGATACGCAGTATTTT; cdr3_aa: CASSKGLAGNPSTDTQYF
cdr3_length: 15; d_call: TRBD1; clone_size: once; v_call: TRBV7-9; j_call: TRBJ2-7; cdr3_nt: TGTGCCAGCAGCTTAGCGGCAGGGGGATGGTACGAGCAGTACTTC; cdr3_aa: CASSLAAGGWYEQYF
cdr3_length: 13; d_call: TRBD2; clone_size: -; v_call: TRBV19; j_call: TRBJ2-3; cdr3_nt: TGTGCCAGTAGGGGAGGGATGGCAGATACGCAGTATTTT; cdr3_aa: CASRGGMADTQYF
cdr3_length: 15; d_call: -; clone_size: -; v_call: TRBV5-1; j_call: TRBJ2-2; cdr3_nt: TGCGCCAGCAGCTTGGACGGGGGGCCTACCGGGGAGCTGTTTTTT; cdr3_aa: CASSLDGGPTGELFF
cdr3_length: 16; d_call: TRBD1; clone_size: -; v_call: TRBV2; j_call: TRBJ1-6; cdr3_nt: TGTGCCAGCAGTGATATAAGGACAGGGGCGAATTCACCCCTCCACTTT; cdr3_aa: CASSDIRTGANSPLHF
cdr3_length: 13; d_call: TRBD2; clone_size: -; v_call: TRBV7-2; j_call: TRBJ2-1; cdr3_nt: TGTGCCAGCAGCCCCTCGGGGGGTAATGAGCAGTTCTTC; cdr3_aa: CASSPSGGNEQFF
cdr3_length: 15; d_call: TRBD2; clone_size: -; v_call: TRBV6-5; j_call: TRBJ2-2; cdr3_nt: TGTGCCAGCAGTCCGACTAGCCTGAACACCGGGGAGCTGTTTTTT; cdr3_aa: CASSPTSLNTGELFF
cdr3_length: 15; d_call: -; clone_size: few; v_call: TRBV5-6; j_call: TRBJ2-7; cdr3_nt: TGTGCCAGCAGCTTGGACAGTGAAACTGCCTACGAGCAGTACTTC; cdr3_aa: CASSLDSETAYEQYF
cdr3_length: 13; d_call: -; clone_size: -; v_call: TRBV6-1; j_call: TRBJ1-3; cdr3_nt: TGTGCCAGCAGTGAAGCGGGGGGATACACCATATATTTT; cdr3_aa: CASSEAGGYTIYF
cdr3_length: 15; d_call: TRBD2; clone_size: -; v_call: TRBV15; j_call: TRBJ2-7; cdr3_nt: TGTGCCACCAGCAGGTTAGCGGGAGGGTCCTACGAGCAGTACTTC; cdr3_aa: CATSRLAGGSYEQYF
cdr3_length: 13; d_call: -; clone_size: -; v_call: TRBV10-3; j_call: TRBJ1-5; cdr3_nt: TGTGCCATCAGTCGGGGGGTTGATCAGCCCCAGCATTTT; cdr3_aa: CAISRGVDQPQHF